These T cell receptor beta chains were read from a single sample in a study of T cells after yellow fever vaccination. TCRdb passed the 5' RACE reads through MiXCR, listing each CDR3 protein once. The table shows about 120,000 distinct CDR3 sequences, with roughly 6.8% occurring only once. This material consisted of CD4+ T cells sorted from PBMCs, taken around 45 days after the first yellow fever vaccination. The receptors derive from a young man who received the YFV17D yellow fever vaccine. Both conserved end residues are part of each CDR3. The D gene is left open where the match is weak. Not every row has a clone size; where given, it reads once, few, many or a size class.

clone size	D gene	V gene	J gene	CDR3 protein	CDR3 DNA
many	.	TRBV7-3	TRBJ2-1	CASSPGGSNEQFF	TGTGCCAGCAGCCCGGGGGGCAGCAATGAGCAGTTCTTC
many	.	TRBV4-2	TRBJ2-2	CASSQDGSLTGELFF	TGTGCCAGCAGCCAAGATGGCAGTCTCACCGGGGAGCTGTTTTTT
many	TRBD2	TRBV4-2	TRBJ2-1	CASSPGLADHNEQFF	TGTGCCAGCAGCCCGGGACTAGCGGACCACAATGAGCAGTTCTTC
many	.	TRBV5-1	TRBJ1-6	CASSLEGNANSPLHF	TGCGCCAGCAGCTTGGAAGGGAATGCTAATTCACCCCTCCACTTT
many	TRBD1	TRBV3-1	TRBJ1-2	CASSLGQGEGYGYTF	TGTGCCAGCAGCCTCGGACAGGGGGAAGGCTATGGCTACACCTTC
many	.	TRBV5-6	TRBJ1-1	CASSLDPGVPEAFF	TGTGCCAGCAGCCTAGACCCAGGGGTCCCTGAAGCTTTCTTT
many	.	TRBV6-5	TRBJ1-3	CASSPSGNTIYF	TGTGCCAGCAGTCCCTCTGGAAACACCATATATTTT
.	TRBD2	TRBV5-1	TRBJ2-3	CASSSPPGRTGLRTDTQYF	TGCGCCAGCAGCTCCCCCCCGGGTCGAACGGGACTACGCACAGATACGCAGTATTTT
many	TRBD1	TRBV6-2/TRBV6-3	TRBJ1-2	CASSYDRVWYGYTF	TGTGCCAGCAGTTACGACAGGGTCTGGTATGGCTACACCTTC
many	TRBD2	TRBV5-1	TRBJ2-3	CASSGTSGEKFLAQYF	TGCGCCAGCAGCGGGACTAGCGGGGAGAAATTTTTGGCGCAGTATTTT
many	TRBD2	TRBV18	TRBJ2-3	CASSPPSASGRTDTQYF	TGTGCCAGCTCACCACCTTCCGCTAGCGGGAGGACAGATACGCAGTATTTT
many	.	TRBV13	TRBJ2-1	CASRPGAGHNEQFF	TGTGCCAGCAGGCCGGGGGCGGGGCACAATGAGCAGTTCTTC
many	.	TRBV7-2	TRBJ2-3	CASSTTGVRVSVDTQYF	TGTGCCAGCAGCACTACTGGAGTCAGGGTATCAGTAGATACGCAGTATTTT
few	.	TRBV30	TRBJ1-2	CAWSLQYGYTF	TGTGCCTGGAGTTTACAATATGGCTACACCTTC
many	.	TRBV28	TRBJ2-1	CASSVVWGNEQFF	TGTGCCAGCAGCGTAGTTTGGGGGAATGAGCAGTTCTTC
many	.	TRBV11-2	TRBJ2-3	CASSFTGADTQYF	TGTGCCAGCAGCTTCACGGGGGCAGATACGCAGTATTTT
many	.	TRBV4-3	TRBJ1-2	CASSQEGYYGYTF	TGCGCCAGCAGCCAAGAGGGATACTATGGCTACACCTTC
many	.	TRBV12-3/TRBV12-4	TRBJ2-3	CASKPGTLNNQYF	TGTGCCAGCAAACCCGGGACTCTCAATAACCAGTATTTT
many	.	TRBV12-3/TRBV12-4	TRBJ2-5	CASSGGLRAYQETQYF	TGTGCCAGCAGCGGGGGACTCAGGGCGTACCAAGAGACCCAGTACTTC
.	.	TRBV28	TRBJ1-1	CASILTTGGTAFF	TGTGCCAGCATCCTAACGACCGGCGGGACGGCTTTCTTT
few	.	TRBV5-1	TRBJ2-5	CASSLVAPGTVRTQYF	TGCGCCAGCAGCTTGGTTGCTCCCGGGACGGTGAGGACCCAGTACTTC
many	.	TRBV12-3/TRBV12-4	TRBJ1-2	CASSFVDYGYTF	TGTGCCAGCAGTTTTGTCGATTATGGCTACACCTTC
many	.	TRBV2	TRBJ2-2	CASSGQVATGELFF	TGTGCCAGCAGTGGACAGGTGGCCACCGGGGAGCTGTTTTTT
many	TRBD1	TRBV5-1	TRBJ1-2	CASSADRVDGYTF	TGCGCCAGCAGCGCAGACAGGGTTGATGGCTACACCTTC
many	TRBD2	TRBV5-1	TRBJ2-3	CASSWASGGSDTQYF	TGCGCCAGCAGCTGGGCTAGCGGGGGTAGCGATACGCAGTATTTT
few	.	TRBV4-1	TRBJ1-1	CASSQGGGGNTEAFF	TGCGCCAGCAGCCAAGGAGGGGGGGGTAACACTGAAGCTTTCTTT
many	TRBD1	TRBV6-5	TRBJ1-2	CASSYAGGIYGYTF	TGTGCCAGCAGTTACGCAGGGGGCATCTATGGCTACACCTTC
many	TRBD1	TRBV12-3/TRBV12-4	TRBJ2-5	CASSLHGQGLQTQYF	TGTGCCAGCAGTCTACACGGACAGGGTCTTCAGACCCAGTACTTC
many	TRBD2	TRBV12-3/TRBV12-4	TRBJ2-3	CASSHGGAGDTQYF	TGTGCCAGCAGTCACGGGGGGGCAGGGGATACGCAGTATTTT
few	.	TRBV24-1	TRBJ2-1	CATSDWSGEQFF	TGTGCCACCAGTGACTGGAGTGGTGAGCAGTTCTTC
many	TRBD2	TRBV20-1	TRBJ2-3	CSARRGAIFNTQYF	TGCAGTGCTCGGCGGGGGGCCATATTTAATACGCAGTATTTT
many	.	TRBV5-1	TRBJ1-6	CASSLEGHSPLHF	TGCGCCAGCAGCTTGGAGGGACATTCACCCCTCCACTTT
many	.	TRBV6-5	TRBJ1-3	CASSYPGAGNTIYF	TGTGCCAGCAGTTACCCAGGGGCGGGAAACACCATATATTTT
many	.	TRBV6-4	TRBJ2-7	CASRTVADLRPPSPPYEQYF	TGTGCCAGCAGGACAGTTGCGGACTTACGGCCCCCCTCACCCCCTTACGAGCAGTACTTC
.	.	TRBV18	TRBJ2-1	CASSPNQGTLNEQFF	TGTGCCAGCTCACCCAACCAAGGGACACTCAATGAGCAGTTCTTC
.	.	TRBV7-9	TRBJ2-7	CASSLGPRGDEQYF	TGTGCCAGCAGCTTAGGCCCGAGGGGGGACGAGCAGTACTTC
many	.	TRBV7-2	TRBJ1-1	CASRRGQGNTEAFF	TGTGCCAGCAGGCGGGGTCAGGGGAACACTGAAGCTTTCTTT
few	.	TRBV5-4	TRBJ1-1	CASSPSRVNTEAFF	TGTGCCAGCAGTCCTTCGCGGGTGAACACTGAAGCTTTCTTT
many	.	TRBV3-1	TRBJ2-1	CASSPRLGGGEQFF	TGTGCCAGCAGCCCCCGACTGGGCGGTGGTGAGCAGTTCTTC
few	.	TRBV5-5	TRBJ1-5	CASSVRFNQPQHF	TGTGCCAGCAGCGTCCGTTTCAATCAGCCCCAGCATTTT
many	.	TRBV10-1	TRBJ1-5	CASSQPQHF	TGCGCCAGCAGTCAGCCCCAGCATTTT